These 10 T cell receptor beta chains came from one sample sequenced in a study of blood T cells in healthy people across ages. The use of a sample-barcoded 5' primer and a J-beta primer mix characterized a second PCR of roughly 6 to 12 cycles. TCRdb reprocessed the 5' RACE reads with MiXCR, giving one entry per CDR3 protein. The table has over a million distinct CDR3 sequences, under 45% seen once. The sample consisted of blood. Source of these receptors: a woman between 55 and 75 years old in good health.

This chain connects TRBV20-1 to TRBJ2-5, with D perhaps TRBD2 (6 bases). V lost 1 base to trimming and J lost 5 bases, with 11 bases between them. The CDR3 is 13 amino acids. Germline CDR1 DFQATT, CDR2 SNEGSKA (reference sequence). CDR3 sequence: CSARVVGSETQYF. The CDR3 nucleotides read TGCAGTGCTAGAGTCGTCGGGAGTGAGACCCAGTACTTC.

CDR3: CASSLGVGDTQYF. The CDR3 DNA is TGCGCCAGCAGCTTGGGAGTGGGAGATACGCAGTATTTT. This chain uses TRBV5-1 with TRBJ2-3; no firm D call. Trimming cost V 0 bases and J 5 bases, with 7 bases left between them. The CDR3 length is 13 residues. Germline V gives CDR1 SGHRS, CDR2 YFSETQ.

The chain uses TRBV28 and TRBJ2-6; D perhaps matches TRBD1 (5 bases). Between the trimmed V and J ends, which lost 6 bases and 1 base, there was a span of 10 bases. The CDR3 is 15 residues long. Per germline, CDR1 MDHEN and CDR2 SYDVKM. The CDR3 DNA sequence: TGTGCCAGCAGGGTAGCAGGGTCTGGGGCCAACGTCCTGACTTTC. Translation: CASRVAGSGANVLTF.

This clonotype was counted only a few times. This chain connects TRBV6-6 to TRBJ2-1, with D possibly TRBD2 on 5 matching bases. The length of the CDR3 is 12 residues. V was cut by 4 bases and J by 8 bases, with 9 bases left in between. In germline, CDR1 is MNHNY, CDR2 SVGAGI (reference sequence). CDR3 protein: CASSSTGDEQFF. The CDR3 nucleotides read TGTGCCAGCAGTTCAACCGGGGATGAGCAGTTCTTC.

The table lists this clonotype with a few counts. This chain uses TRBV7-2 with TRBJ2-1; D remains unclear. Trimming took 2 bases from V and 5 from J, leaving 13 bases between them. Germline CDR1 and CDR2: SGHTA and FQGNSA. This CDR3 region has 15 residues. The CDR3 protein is CASSLSMWGNNEQFF. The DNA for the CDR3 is TGTGCCAGCAGCTTATCCATGTGGGGTAACAATGAGCAGTTCTTC.

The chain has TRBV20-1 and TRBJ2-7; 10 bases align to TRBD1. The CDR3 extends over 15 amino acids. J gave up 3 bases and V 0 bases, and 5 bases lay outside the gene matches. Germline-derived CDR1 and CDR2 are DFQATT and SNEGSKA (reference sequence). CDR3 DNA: TGCAGTGCTAGAGATTTAGGACAGGGGGACTACGAGCAGTACTTC. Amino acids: CSARDLGQGDYEQYF.

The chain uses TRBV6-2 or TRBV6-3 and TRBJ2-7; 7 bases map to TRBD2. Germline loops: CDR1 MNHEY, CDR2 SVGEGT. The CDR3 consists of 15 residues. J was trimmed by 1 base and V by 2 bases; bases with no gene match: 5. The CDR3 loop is CASSYVAGVSYEQYF. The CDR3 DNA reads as TGTGCCAGCAGTTACGTCGCGGGAGTTTCCTACGAGCAGTACTTC.

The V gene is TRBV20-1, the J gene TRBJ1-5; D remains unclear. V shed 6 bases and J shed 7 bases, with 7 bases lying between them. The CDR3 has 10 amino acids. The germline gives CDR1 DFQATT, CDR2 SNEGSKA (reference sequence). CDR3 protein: CSALNQPQHF. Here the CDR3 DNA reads TGCAGTGCCCTAAACCAGCCCCAGCATTTT.

The CDR3 loop reads CASTPGPGGNEQYF. In DNA form, the CDR3 reads TGCGCCAGCACCCCAGGTCCGGGGGGGAATGAGCAGTACTTC. This rearrangement joins TRBV4-1 to TRBJ2-7, with 8 bases lining up with TRBD2. V was clipped by 7 bases and J by 7 bases; unmatched bases: 12. There are 14 residues in the CDR3. CDR1 and CDR2 (germline): MGHRA, YSYEKL.

CDR3 region: CASSPVGGVGEQYF. CDR3 DNA sequence: TGTGCCAGCAGTCCGGTCGGGGGCGTAGGCGAGCAGTACTTC. The chain is built from TRBV6-2 or TRBV6-3 and TRBJ2-7; D is possibly TRBD1 or TRBD2 (6 bases each). Germline V gives CDR1 MNHEY, CDR2 SVGEGT. Trimming cost V 5 bases and J 6 bases, with 17 bases left between them. This CDR3 is 14 amino acids long.